This is a list of T cell receptor beta chains from one sample in a study of cytomegalovirus exposure and HLA in healthy donors. The table came from immunoSEQ multiplex PCR; TCRdb's copy has only in-frame clones and leaves some out. The data hold roughly 84,000 clones, with under 95% observed a single time. Material for sequencing was PBMCs. The receptors shown here come from a man younger than 40 in good health and CMV-seronegative. The conserved cysteine and the conserved F or W are not part of the CDR3 here.

TRBV27	TRBJ2-1	ASTYYNEQF
TRBV7-9	TRBJ2-1	ASSPRPGTGFDEQF
TRBV10-2	TRBJ1-2	ASSSDSGYGYT
TRBV7-9	TRBJ2-5	ASSSARLAVLGWQETQY
TRBV6-1	TRBJ1-2	ASSDSGGGYGYT
TRBV11-2	TRBJ2-5	ASSTLQETQY
TRBV19	TRBJ2-1	ASSRTSGYNEQF
TRBV29-1	TRBJ2-2	SGDRGGTGELF
TRBV6-1	TRBJ1-5	ASSDRGSVYPQH
TRBV7-9	TRBJ2-7	ASMPDRGTYEQY
TRBV28	TRBJ2-1	ASSLTSGGINEQF
TRBV19	TRBJ2-2	ASSPQMNTGELF
TRBV11-3	TRBJ2-7	ASSLDRGRGEQY
TRBV5-1	TRBJ1-1	ASSLAGALNTEAF
TRBV5-1	TRBJ1-3	ASSLDSSAGNTIY
TRBV7-2	TRBJ1-1	ASSLAGFEAGAF
TRBV21-1	TRBJ2-7	ASSKVEGGVSYEQY
TRBV5-6	TRBJ2-3	ASSPRRGSADTQY
TRBV27	TRBJ2-3	ASSRHETGGDTQY
TRBV4-1	TRBJ2-1	ASSQEGSRADSYNEQF
TRBV27	TRBJ1-1	ASSPLTGWNTEAF
TRBV7-6	TRBJ1-5	ASSFNSNQPQH
TRBV5-8	TRBJ2-3	ASSLQTSGEVTDTQY
TRBV10-3	TRBJ2-2	AMQTGPNTGELF
TRBV28	TRBJ2-7	ASSKSGTRLYEQY
TRBV18	TRBJ2-7	ASSPGGRYEQY
TRBV6-4	TRBJ2-3	ASSVASDGTDTQY
TRBV19	TRBJ1-6	ASAGTGGSSPLH
TRBV5-1	TRBJ2-7	ASCPGQGNYEQY
TRBV11-3	TRBJ2-1	ASSSRQGYNEQF
TRBV19	TRBJ2-1	ASRRVGEQF
TRBV27	TRBJ1-4	ASSQRAWEKLF